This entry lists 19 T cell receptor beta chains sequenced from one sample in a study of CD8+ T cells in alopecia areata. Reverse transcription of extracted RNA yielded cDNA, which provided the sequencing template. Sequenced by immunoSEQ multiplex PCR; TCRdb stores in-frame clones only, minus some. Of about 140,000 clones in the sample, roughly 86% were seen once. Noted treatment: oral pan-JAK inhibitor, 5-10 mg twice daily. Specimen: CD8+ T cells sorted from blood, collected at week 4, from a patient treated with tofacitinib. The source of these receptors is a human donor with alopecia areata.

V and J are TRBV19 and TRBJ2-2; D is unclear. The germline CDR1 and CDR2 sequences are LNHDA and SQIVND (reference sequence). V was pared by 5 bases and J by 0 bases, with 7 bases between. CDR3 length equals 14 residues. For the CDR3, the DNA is TGTGCCAGTAGTCCCGGCCCGAACACCGGGGAGCTGTTTTTT. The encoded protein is CASSPGPNTGELFF.

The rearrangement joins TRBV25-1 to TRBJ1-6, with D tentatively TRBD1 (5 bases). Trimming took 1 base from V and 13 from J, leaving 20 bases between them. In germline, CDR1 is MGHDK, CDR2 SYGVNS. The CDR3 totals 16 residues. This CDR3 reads CASSESLGDPSSPLHF. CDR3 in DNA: TGTGCCAGCAGTGAATCCTTAGGGGATCCGAGTTCGCCCCTCCACTTT.

CDR3 amino acids: CASSRATLPDIAYEQYF. The CDR3 DNA reads as TGTGCCAGCAGCCGAGCGACCCTACCCGACATCGCCTACGAGCAGTACTTC. The chain employs TRBV5-6 and TRBJ2-7; D unclear. Looked up from germline, CDR1 is SGHDT and CDR2 is YYEEEE. V lost 4 bases to trimming and J lost 2 bases, with 22 bases between them. This CDR3 has 17 residues.

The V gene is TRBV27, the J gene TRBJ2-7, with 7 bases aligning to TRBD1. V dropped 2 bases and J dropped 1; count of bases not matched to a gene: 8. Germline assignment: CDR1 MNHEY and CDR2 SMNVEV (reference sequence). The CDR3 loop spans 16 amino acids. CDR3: CASSLETGTVSYEQYF. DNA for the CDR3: TGTGCCAGCAGTTTAGAGACCGGGACAGTGTCCTACGAGCAGTACTTC.

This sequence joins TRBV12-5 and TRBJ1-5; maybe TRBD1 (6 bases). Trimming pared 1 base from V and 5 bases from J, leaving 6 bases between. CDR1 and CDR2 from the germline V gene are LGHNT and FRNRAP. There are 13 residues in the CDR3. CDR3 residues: CASGLGGHQPQHF. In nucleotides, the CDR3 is TGTGCTAGTGGTTTGGGGGGGCATCAGCCCCAGCATTTT.

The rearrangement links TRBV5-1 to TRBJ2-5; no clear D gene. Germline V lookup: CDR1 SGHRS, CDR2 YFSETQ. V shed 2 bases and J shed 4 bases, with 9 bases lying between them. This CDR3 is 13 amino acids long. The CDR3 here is CASSLSGGETQYF. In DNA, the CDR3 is TGCGCCAGCAGCTTATCCGGCGGAGAGACCCAGTACTTC.

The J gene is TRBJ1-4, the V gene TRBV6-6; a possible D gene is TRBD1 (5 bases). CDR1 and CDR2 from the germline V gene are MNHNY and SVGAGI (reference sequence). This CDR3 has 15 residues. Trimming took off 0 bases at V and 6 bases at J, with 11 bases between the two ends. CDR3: CASSYSGRVDEKLFF. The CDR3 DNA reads TGTGCCAGCAGTTACTCGGGCAGGGTCGATGAAAAACTGTTTTTT.

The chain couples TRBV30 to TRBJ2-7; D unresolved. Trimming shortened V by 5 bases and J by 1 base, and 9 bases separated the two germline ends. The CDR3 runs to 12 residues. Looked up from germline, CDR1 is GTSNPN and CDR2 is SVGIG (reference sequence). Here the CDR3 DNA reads TGTGCCTGGGCGTATACGTCCTACGAGCAGTACTTC. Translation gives CAWAYTSYEQYF.

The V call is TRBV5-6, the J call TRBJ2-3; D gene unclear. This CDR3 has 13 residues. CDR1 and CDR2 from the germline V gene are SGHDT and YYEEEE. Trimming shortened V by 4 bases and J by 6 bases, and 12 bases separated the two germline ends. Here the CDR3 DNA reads TGTGCCAGCAGCCGCGGATGGGGTGATACGCAGTATTTT. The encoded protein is CASSRGWGDTQYF. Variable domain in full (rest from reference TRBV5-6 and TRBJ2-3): DAGVTQSPTHLIKTRGQQVTLRCSPKSGHDTVSWYQQALGQGPQFIFQYYEEEERQRGNFPDRFSGHQFPNYSSELNVNALLLGDSALYLCASSRGWGDTQYFGPGTRLTVL.

As DNA, the CDR3 is TGTGCCAGCAGCGTGCGGGCTAGCGGGATGATGACAGATACGCAGTATTTT. It yields the protein CASSVRASGMMTDTQYF. This chain uses TRBV9 with TRBJ2-3, with 9 nucleotides matching TRBD2. V shed 2 bases, J shed 3 bases, and the junction held 10 bases outside the gene matches. Germline V gene lookup returns CDR1 SGDLS and CDR2 YYNGEE. The CDR3 spans 17 residues.

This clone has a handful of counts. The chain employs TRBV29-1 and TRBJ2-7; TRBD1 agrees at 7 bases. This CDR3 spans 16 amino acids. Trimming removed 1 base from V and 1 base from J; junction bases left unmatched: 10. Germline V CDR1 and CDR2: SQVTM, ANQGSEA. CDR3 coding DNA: TGCAGCGTTGAAGGGGAACGACAGGGACCGTCCTACGAGCAGTACTTC. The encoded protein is CSVEGERQGPSYEQYF.

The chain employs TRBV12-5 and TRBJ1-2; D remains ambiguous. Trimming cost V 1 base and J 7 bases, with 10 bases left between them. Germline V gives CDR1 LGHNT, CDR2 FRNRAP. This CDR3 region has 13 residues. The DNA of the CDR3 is TGTGCTAGTGGTTTGGACCCAGACCGTGGCTACACCTTC. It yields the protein CASGLDPDRGYTF.

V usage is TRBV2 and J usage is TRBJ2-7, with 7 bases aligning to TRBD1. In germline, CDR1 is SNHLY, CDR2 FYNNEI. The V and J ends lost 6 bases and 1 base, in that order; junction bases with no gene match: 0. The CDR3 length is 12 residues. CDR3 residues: CASRTGSYEQYF. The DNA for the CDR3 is TGTGCCAGCAGGACAGGGTCCTACGAGCAGTACTTC.

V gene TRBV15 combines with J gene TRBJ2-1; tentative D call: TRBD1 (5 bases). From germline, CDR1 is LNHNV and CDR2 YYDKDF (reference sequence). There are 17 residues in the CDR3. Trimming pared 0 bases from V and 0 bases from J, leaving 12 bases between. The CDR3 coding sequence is TGTGCCACCAGCAGAGATCGAACAGACAGCTCCTACAATGAGCAGTTCTTC. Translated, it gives CATSRDRTDSSYNEQFF.

The CDR3 DNA is TGCGCCAGCAGCCAAGGTACAGCCGGAAACACCGGGGAGCTGTTTTTT. Translated, it gives CASSQGTAGNTGELFF. The rearrangement links TRBV4-1 to TRBJ2-2; D remains unclear. Germline V gives CDR1 MGHRA, CDR2 YSYEKL. The V and J ends lost 1 base and 2 bases respectively, with 11 bases between them. The CDR3 sequence is 16 residues long.

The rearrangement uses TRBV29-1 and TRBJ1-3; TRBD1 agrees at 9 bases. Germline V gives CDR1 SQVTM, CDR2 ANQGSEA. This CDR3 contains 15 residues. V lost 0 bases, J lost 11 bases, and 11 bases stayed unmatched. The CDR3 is CSVEDPGQGIYPIYF. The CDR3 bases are TGCAGCGTTGAAGACCCGGGACAGGGTATTTACCCCATATATTTT.

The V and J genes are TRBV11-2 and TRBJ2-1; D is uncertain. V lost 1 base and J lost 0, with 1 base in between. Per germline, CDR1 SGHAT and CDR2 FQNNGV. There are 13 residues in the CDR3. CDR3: CASSLVSYNEQFF. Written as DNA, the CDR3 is TGTGCCAGCAGCTTAGTCTCCTACAATGAGCAGTTCTTC.

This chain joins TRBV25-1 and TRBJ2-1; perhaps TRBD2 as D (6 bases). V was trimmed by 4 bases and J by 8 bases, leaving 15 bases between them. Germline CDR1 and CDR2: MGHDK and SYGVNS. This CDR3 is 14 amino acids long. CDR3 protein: CASSAAGGFYEQFF. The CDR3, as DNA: TGTGCCAGCAGTGCAGCGGGTGGGTTTTATGAGCAGTTCTTC.

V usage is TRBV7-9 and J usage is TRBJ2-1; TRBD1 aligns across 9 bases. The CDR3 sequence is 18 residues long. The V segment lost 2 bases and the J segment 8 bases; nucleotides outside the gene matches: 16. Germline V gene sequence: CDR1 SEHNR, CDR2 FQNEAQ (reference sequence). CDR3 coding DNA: TGTGCCAGCAGCTTAACGTTTACCGGGACAGGGATAAAGGATGAGCAGTTCTTC. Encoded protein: CASSLTFTGTGIKDEQFF.